The entry that follows covers one TCR beta chain sequence. This specimen belongs to a study of blood T cell repertoires in COVID-19. At the level of the study: Collection of acute and convalescent COVID-19 samples took place in the United States, Italy and Spain.

This CDR3 region has 13 residues. From germline, CDR1 is SGHRS and CDR2 YFSETQ. Trimming left V 5 bases short and J 3 bases short, with 11 bases between. Clones were sequenced by immunoSEQ multiplex PCR, and TCRdb holds only the in-frame ones, with some missing. The sample contains a few hundred thousand clones, 80% to 90% of which appear only once. The chain recombines TRBV5-1 with TRBJ1-2; D remains unclear. The TCR sequence derives from a woman of 80 years or more with acute or convalescent COVID-19. The sample taken for sequencing was peripheral blood. CDR3 in amino acids: CASRSDNYYGYTF. CDR3 coding DNA: TGCGCCAGCAGATCCGACAACTACTATGGCTACACCTTC.